This T cell receptor beta chain was documented in a study of post-analysis software for immune sequencing data. Overall study results and limits: Four to six TRBV segments were significantly more frequent in patients than in controls. TRBV5-6, TRBV5-1 and TRBV20-1 were among these segments.

The CDR3 has 15 residues. Germline assignment: CDR1 SGHDT and CDR2 YYEEEE. V was shortened by 4 bases and J by 1 base, with 14 bases between the two germline ends. Prepared libraries of TCR beta cDNA carried unique molecular identifiers. TCRdb reprocessed the PCR reads via MiXCR and lists one record per CDR3 protein. The sample has hundreds of thousands of distinct CDR3 sequences; about 40% are singletons. The sample holds a few counts of this clonotype. Its matching antigen is unknown. The chain is built from TRBV5-6 and TRBJ1-1, with D possibly being TRBD1 (5 bases). The specimen sequenced was blood. The sequence was obtained from a girl between 10 and 17 years old with multiple sclerosis. The CDR3: CASSGPSTGNTEAFF. The CDR3 bases are TGTGCCAGCAGCGGACCTTCAACAGGGAACACTGAAGCTTTCTTT.